These 31 T cell receptor beta chains were all obtained from the same sample, sequenced in a study of cytomegalovirus exposure and HLA in healthy donors. Sequencing was performed with immunoSEQ multiplex PCR; in TCRdb, only in-frame clones are kept and a portion is missing. The table lists 50,000 to 65,000 clones, 95% of them singletons. The specimen was PBMCs. The origin of the receptors is a woman aged 18-29 years in good health and CMV-seropositive.

The CDR3 is CASRQGLPGELFF. The DNA for the CDR3 is TGTGCCAGCAGGCAGGGTTTGCCCGGGGAGCTGTTTTTT. The chain joins TRBV2 to TRBJ2-2; perhaps TRBD1 as D (5 bases). Germline assignment: CDR1 SNHLY and CDR2 FYNNEI. This CDR3 is 13 amino acids long. V lost 6 bases to trimming and J lost 6 bases, with 11 bases between them.

V usage is TRBV12-5 and J usage is TRBJ2-1; 10 nucleotides align to TRBD2. V was pared by 8 bases and J by 3 bases, with 4 bases of the junction left unmatched. CDR3 length: 14 amino acids. Germline V gene sequence: CDR1 LGHNT, CDR2 FRNRAP. The DNA of the CDR3 is TGTGCTAGTTCTAGCGGGAGCTACTACAATGAGCAGTTCTTC. Translated: CASSSGSYYNEQFF.

The chain joins TRBV18 to TRBJ1-1; the D gene is possibly TRBD1 (6 bases). This CDR3 spans 15 amino acids. The germline CDR1 and CDR2 sequences are KGHSH and LQKENI. The germline V and J ends were trimmed by 0 bases and 1 base, with 9 bases remaining between them. CDR3 sequence: CASSPPGGRNTEAFF. The CDR3 coding sequence is TGTGCCAGCTCACCACCGGGGGGGCGGAACACTGAAGCTTTCTTT.

V and J are TRBV19 and TRBJ1-5, with D hard to call. Germline lookup yields CDR1 LNHDA and CDR2 SQIVND (reference sequence). V was cut by 5 bases and J by 10 bases, with 24 bases left in between. There are 16 residues in the CDR3. This CDR3 is CASSALLPAPVEPQHF. The CDR3 DNA sequence: TGTGCCAGTAGTGCCCTTCTGCCAGCGCCCGTTGAACCCCAGCATTTT. Full variable domain (rest looked up from reference TRBV19 and TRBJ1-5): DGGITQSPKYLFRKEGQNVTLSCEQNLNHDAMYWYRQDPGQGLRLIYYSQIVNDFQKGDIAEGYSVSREKKESFPLTVTSAQKNPTAFYLCASSALLPAPVEPQHFGDGTRLSIL.

This sequence joins TRBV5-1 and TRBJ2-7; possibly TRBD1 for D (5 bases). The CDR3 totals 15 residues. CDR1 is SGHRS, CDR2 YFSETQ, per germline. Between the trimmed V and J ends, which lost 0 bases and 2 bases, there was a span of 12 bases. The CDR3 sequence is CASSLAQGLPYEQYF. CDR3 bases: TGCGCCAGCAGCTTGGCCCAGGGCCTCCCCTACGAGCAGTACTTC.

This clone has just one count. The chain has TRBV25-1 and TRBJ1-5; D gene unclear. The germline V gene encodes CDR1 MGHDK and CDR2 SYGVNS. Deletions cut 8 bases from V and 0 bases from J, with 20 bases between. The CDR3 totals 17 residues. DNA of the CDR3: TGTGCCAGCTTATATTCGGGCAGGAGGCTTAGCAATCAGCCCCAGCATTTT. As protein: CASLYSGRRLSNQPQHF.

The V gene is TRBV10-3, the J gene TRBJ1-6; D uncertain. Trimming took 6 bases from V and 9 from J, leaving 21 bases between them. The CDR3 runs 16 residues. Germline CDR1 ENHRY, CDR2 SYGVKD. CDR3 sequence reads: CAISPTLFGFGSPLHF. In DNA, the CDR3 is TGTGCCATCAGCCCCACCCTTTTCGGGTTTGGTTCACCCCTCCACTTT.

The chain has TRBV6-1 and TRBJ1-3; the D is unclear. The germline V gene has CDR1 MNHNS and CDR2 SASEGT. V gave up 4 bases and J gave up 9 bases, with 19 bases separating them. The CDR3 runs 15 residues. This CDR3 reads CASSGGLSPGGTIYF. The CDR3 bases are TGTGCCAGCAGTGGCGGACTTTCCCCGGGAGGCACCATATATTTT.

This chain connects TRBV2 to TRBJ2-1; the match to TRBD2 covers 13 bases. With V trimmed by 8 bases and J by 1 base, 2 bases remained unmatched. This CDR3 region has 15 residues. Germline assignment: CDR1 SNHLY and CDR2 FYNNEI. The CDR3 spells CASVLAGGSYNEQFF. CDR3 coding DNA: TGTGCCAGCGTACTAGCGGGGGGGTCCTACAATGAGCAGTTCTTC. The variable domain in full, with the rest retrieved from reference TRBV2 and TRBJ2-1, is EPEVTQTPSHQVTQMGQEVILRCVPISNHLYFYWYRQILGQKVEFLVSFYNNEISEKSEIFDDQFSVERPDGSNFTLKIRSTKLEDSAMYFCASVLAGGSYNEQFFGPGTRLTVL.

This chain joins TRBV6-1 and TRBJ1-1; unclear D gene. Trimming cost V 6 bases and J 2 bases, with 13 bases left between them. Germline-derived CDR1 and CDR2 are MNHNS and SASEGT. The CDR3 contains 14 residues. The CDR3 sequence: CASSQKLSNTEAFF. The DNA of the CDR3 is TGTGCCAGCAGCCAAAAGCTGAGTAACACTGAAGCTTTCTTT.

The rearrangement joins TRBV5-1 to TRBJ2-1, with 8 bases lining up with TRBD2. The CDR3 runs 15 residues. V lost 4 bases and J lost 7; bases outside the gene matches: 10. Germline CDR1 and CDR2: SGHRS and YFSETQ. CDR3 amino acids: CASSLTSDEWNEQFF. DNA for the CDR3: TGCGCCAGCAGCCTGACTAGCGACGAATGGAATGAGCAGTTCTTC. The full variable domain, in which reference TRBV5-1 and TRBJ2-1 provide the parts outside the CDR3, is KAGVTQTPRYLIKTRGQQVTLSCSPISGHRSVSWYQQTPGQGLQFLFEYFSETQRNKGNFPGRFSGRQFSNSRSEMNVSTLELGDSALYLCASSLTSDEWNEQFFGPGTRLTVL.

This clone was seen a single time. This chain connects TRBV28 to TRBJ1-1; D remains unclear. The germline V gene has CDR1 MDHEN and CDR2 SYDVKM. Trimming pared 6 bases from V and 0 bases from J, leaving 11 bases between. CDR3 length: 14 amino acids. CDR3 sequence (DNA): TGTGCCAGCAGCCTTGGACTCCTGAACACTGAAGCTTTCTTT. Encoded protein: CASSLGLLNTEAFF.

The CDR3 DNA reads TGTGCCAGCAGTCCTGGACAGAGTGTCTATAATTCACCCCTCCACTTT. It is translated as CASSPGQSVYNSPLHF. The V call is TRBV7-2, the J call TRBJ1-6, with D possibly TRBD1 on 6 matching bases. The germline gives CDR1 SGHTA, CDR2 FQGNSA. Trimming removed 6 bases at V and 3 bases at J, with 15 bases between. The CDR3 consists of 16 residues.

V is TRBV7-2 and J is TRBJ2-7; D gene uncertain. CDR3 length equals 12 residues. The germline V gene has CDR1 SGHTA and CDR2 FQGNSA. Trimming stripped 6 bases from V and 2 bases from J, with 8 bases between. For the CDR3, the DNA is TGTGCCAGCAGTAACCCTACCTACGAGCAGTACTTC. Its translation is CASSNPTYEQYF.

This clone has just one count. CDR3 DNA: TGTGCCAGCGGACAGTTTAATCAGCCCCAGCATTTT. This codes for CASGQFNQPQHF. The rearrangement links TRBV5-8 to TRBJ1-5, with TRBD1 as a possible D gene (6 bases). Trimming left V 7 bases short and J 4 bases short, with 9 bases between. This CDR3 has 12 residues. CDR1 and CDR2 (germline): SGHTS, YDEGEE.

V and J are TRBV10-3 and TRBJ2-3; the match to TRBD2 covers 9 bases. V trimming: 2 bases; J trimming: 5 bases; junction bases outside the gene matches: 8. The germline V gene encodes CDR1 ENHRY and CDR2 SYGVKD. This CDR3 region has 16 residues. DNA for the CDR3: TGTGCCATCAGTGAGGAAGCGGGGGGCGGGGGAGATACGCAGTATTTT. Translation gives CAISEEAGGGGDTQYF.

In its sample, this clone was seen once. V gene TRBV7-2 combines with J gene TRBJ2-1; 10 bases map to TRBD2. V gave up 3 bases and J gave up 6 bases; unmatched junction bases: 2. Germline CDR1 is SGHTA and CDR2 is FQGNSA. The CDR3 spans 14 residues. CDR3 DNA: TGTGCCAGCAGCTTTAGCGGGGGGTTCAATGAGCAGTTCTTC. Protein sequence: CASSFSGGFNEQFF.

The chain combines TRBV4-1 with TRBJ1-2; 9 bases agree with TRBD1. This CDR3 spans 16 amino acids. V was clipped by 4 bases and J by 6 bases; unmatched bases: 12. Germline V CDR1 and CDR2: MGHRA, YSYEKL. CDR3 sequence (DNA): TGCGCCAGCAGCCCCTCTCCCGGACAGGGGATCAATGGCTACACCTTC. This sequence encodes CASSPSPGQGINGYTF.

The V gene is TRBV27, the J gene TRBJ2-2, with TRBD1 as a possible D gene (5 bases). V was clipped by 2 bases and J by 4 bases, with 11 bases between them. This CDR3 has 15 residues. CDR1 MNHEY and CDR2 SMNVEV come from the germline V gene (reference sequence). The DNA for the CDR3 is TGTGCCAGCAGTTTACTCGGCAGGGCCACCGGGGAGCTGTTTTTT. It encodes CASSLLGRATGELFF.

The rearrangement uses TRBV5-1 and TRBJ1-3; TRBD1 matches 8 bases. After removal of 3 bases from V and 2 bases from J, the junction contained 7 bases not matched to a gene. The CDR3 has 16 residues. Per the germline V gene, CDR1 is SGHRS and CDR2 is YFSETQ. DNA of the CDR3: TGCGCCAGCAGCTATGGGACAGGCTTCACTGGAAACACCATATATTTT. Protein product: CASSYGTGFTGNTIYF.

V and J are TRBV5-1 and TRBJ2-3; D might be TRBD1 (5 bases). Germline V gene data show CDR1 as SGHRS and CDR2 as YFSETQ. The CDR3 loop spans 15 amino acids. V was cut by 0 bases and J by 5 bases, with 13 bases left in between. CDR3 nucleotides: TGCGCCAGCAGCTTGGCCTTAGGGGTACGAGATACGCAGTATTTT. Encoded protein: CASSLALGVRDTQYF. Full variable domain (remainder filled in from reference TRBV5-1 and TRBJ2-3): KAGVTQTPRYLIKTRGQQVTLSCSPISGHRSVSWYQQTPGQGLQFLFEYFSETQRNKGNFPGRFSGRQFSNSRSEMNVSTLELGDSALYLCASSLALGVRDTQYFGPGTRLTVL.

The chain employs TRBV28 and TRBJ1-6; D might be TRBD1 (6 bases). CDR3 length: 13 amino acids. Germline values: CDR1 MDHEN, CDR2 SYDVKM. Deletions cut 10 bases from V and 7 bases from J, with 14 bases between. Here the CDR3 reads CATNRDTNSPLHF. CDR3 sequence (DNA): TGTGCCACAAACCGGGACACAAATTCACCCCTCCACTTT.

The chain couples TRBV19 to TRBJ1-1, with TRBD1 identical over 8 bases. This CDR3 has 16 amino acids. The germline gives CDR1 LNHDA, CDR2 SQIVND (reference sequence). J gave up 1 base and V 3 bases, and 7 bases lay outside the gene matches. In nucleotides, the CDR3 is TGTGCCAGTAGTATTCAGGGGGCTGGAGGGAACACTGAAGCTTTCTTT. Translated: CASSIQGAGGNTEAFF.

The chain recombines TRBV7-2 with TRBJ2-2; 8 bases are a match to TRBD2. This CDR3 is 16 amino acids long. V shed 2 bases, J shed 5 bases, and the junction held 7 bases outside the gene matches. Germline V gene sequence: CDR1 SGHTA, CDR2 FQGNSA. The CDR3 loop is CASSLPLAGRTGELFF. CDR3 DNA sequence: TGTGCCAGCAGCTTACCGCTAGCGGGCCGTACCGGGGAGCTGTTTTTT.

The chain carries TRBV9 and TRBJ2-7, with 7 bases fitting TRBD2. CDR3 length: 15 residues. With 3 bases clipped from V and 4 bases from J, the junction kept 10 bases outside the gene matches. Germline CDR1 is SGDLS and CDR2 is YYNGEE. As DNA, the CDR3 is TGTGCCAGCAGCGCATCGAGCGGGATTCTGTACGAGCAGTACTTC. Translation gives CASSASSGILYEQYF.

This chain uses TRBV7-8 with TRBJ2-3; perhaps TRBD2 as D (5 bases). This CDR3 comprises 14 residues. Trimming shortened V by 0 bases and J by 4 bases, and 8 bases separated the two germline ends. Germline V lookup: CDR1 SGHVS, CDR2 FQNEAQ. In DNA form, the CDR3 reads TGTGCCAGCAGCTTAGCGTTGGGAGCAGATACGCAGTATTTT. Protein: CASSLALGADTQYF. Based on the CDR3 plus reference TRBV7-8 and TRBJ2-3, the full variable domain is GAGVSQSPRYKVAKRGQDVALRCDPISGHVSLFWYQQALGQGPEFLTYFQNEAQLDKSGLPSDRFFAERPEGSVSTLKIQRTQQEDSAVYLCASSLALGADTQYFGPGTRLTVL.

The gene calls are TRBV5-1 and TRBJ2-5, with a possible D match to TRBD2 (7 bases). The V and J ends lost 2 bases and 0 bases respectively, with 14 bases between them. Germline V gene lookup returns CDR1 SGHRS and CDR2 YFSETQ. The CDR3 consists of 16 residues. The CDR3 region has the DNA TGCGCCAGCAGCTTCCGCGGGGGCCTGTACCAAGAGACCCAGTACTTC. Protein product: CASSFRGGLYQETQYF.

This clone was seen only once. This chain links TRBV9 with TRBJ1-6, with TRBD1 matching over 7 bases. The CDR3 runs 15 residues. CDR1 and CDR2 (germline): SGDLS, YYNGEE. J lost 10 bases, V lost 4 bases, and 11 bases had no gene match. For the CDR3, the DNA is TGTGCCAGCAGCCCCCAGGGGGGCCGGGGGTCACCCCTCCACTTT. Translation gives CASSPQGGRGSPLHF.

This clone was detected only once. The gene calls are TRBV14 and TRBJ2-7; TRBD2 agrees at 8 bases. Looked up from germline, CDR1 is SGHDN and CDR2 is FVKESK. There are 15 residues in the CDR3. With 1 base clipped from V and 4 bases from J, the junction kept 6 bases outside the gene matches. In DNA, the CDR3 is TGTGCCAGCAGCCAAGGGGCGGGAGGTAGTTACGAGCAGTACTTC. It yields the protein CASSQGAGGSYEQYF. The whole variable domain, filled in from reference TRBV14 and TRBJ2-7, reads EAGVTQFPSHSVIEKGQTVTLRCDPISGHDNLYWYRRVMGKEIKFLLHFVKESKQDESGMPNNRFLAERTGGTYSTLKVQPAELEDSGVYFCASSQGAGGSYEQYFGPGTRLTVT.

The rearrangement joins TRBV5-4 to TRBJ2-7, with 13 bases identical to TRBD2. From germline, CDR1 is SGHNT and CDR2 YYREEE (reference sequence). V was pared by 3 bases and J by 5 bases, with 2 bases of the junction left unmatched. The CDR3 extends over 14 amino acids. The CDR3: CASSWTSGGDEQYF. Written as DNA, the CDR3 is TGTGCCAGCAGCTGGACTAGCGGGGGAGACGAGCAGTACTTC.

The CDR3 reads CASSQSTSGSYEQYF. The CDR3 nucleotides are TGCGCCAGCAGCCAATCTACTAGCGGGAGTTACGAGCAGTACTTC. The rearrangement links TRBV4-1 to TRBJ2-7, with TRBD2 matching over 11 bases. The trim removed 2 bases at V and 4 bases at J, leaving 4 bases unmatched. This CDR3 has 15 residues. Germline assignment: CDR1 MGHRA and CDR2 YSYEKL.